This entry features one T cell receptor (beta chain) sequence. Its cognate antigen has yet to be identified. No much larger clonotype is one base removed from it; base qualities were not supplied. The immunoSEQ Assay was used to immunosequence TCRbeta CDR3 regions from genomic DNA. Genomic DNA was amplified by bias-controlled multiplex PCR before high-throughput sequencing. Processing in the source paper ran as follows. To quantify the absolute abundance of each unique TCRbeta CDR3 region, the sequences were collapsed and filtered. Clonality, defined as 1 minus Pielou's evenness, was calculated using only productive rearrangements. Clones with significantly greater frequencies in on-treatment versus baseline samples were identified using a previously published method. TCRdb provides this immuneACCESS table in a form limited to in-frame rearrangements. Some clones are lacking; in checked studies, under half of them reflect an unresolved V gene, and why the rest are absent is not known. The V and J calls and clone size were taken over from that table, and D and trimming were inferred from the DNA. In this sample the table shows around 39,000 clones, approximately 84% of which occur a single time. The leading ten clones occupy 4.5% to 7% of the sample.

The cysteine opens and the phenylalanine closes a CDR3 of 14 amino acids. The entry retains the CDR3 DNA only, 42 bases that are in frame from base 1. CDR1 and CDR2 are read off the germline V gene as MNHNS and SASEGT. Deletion took 5 bases off V and 7 bases off J, with a span of 15 bases between the germline ends. This sample stems from a study of sequential checkpoint blockade in melanoma (dated by TCRdb to the late 2010s). Regarding the complete study: Patients were assigned by 1:1 randomization to either first-line nivolumab followed by ipilimumab (arm A) or ipilimumab followed by nivolumab (arm B). Maintenance nivolumab was given following each of the two trial sequences.

The sample's treatment or condition, from its label and the paper: randomized to nivolumab then ipilimumab (arm A) or the reverse (arm B). No trial patient had received prior DNA-damaging chemotherapy. Thawed PBMCs were sorted on a FACS Aria II flow cytometer to isolate live CD3+CD8+ cells negative for CD19 and CD56. Samples were obtained from patients with melanoma enrolled in CheckMate 064, a randomized, open-label phase II trial of sequential checkpoint blockade. Leukapheresis was used to collect peripheral blood mononuclear cells, which were then purified with Ficoll-Paque and frozen in human serum with around 10% DMSO. Immediately after sorting, the purity of the sorted blood CD3+CD8+ cells was confirmed to be >98%, and DNA was then extracted. On the study overall, not on this receptor specifically: The model for predicting response that combines TCR metrics with mutation burden needs to be validated in larger, independent patient cohorts.

The sequence links TRBV6-1 to TRBJ2-1; the best D guess is TRBD2, with 6 bases matching. The sample was CD8+ T cells sorted from blood (inferred from file names), taken from a patient given nivolumab and ipilimumab in sequence. This receptor was taken from a human donor with melanoma. The CDR3 region has the sequence CASSSTRVGNEQFF. The DNA sequence reads TGTGCCAGCAGTTCGACTAGGGTGGGAAATGAGCAGTTCTTC.